Below are 5 T cell receptor beta chains sequenced from a single sample in a study of T-cell memory formation after mild COVID-19. MiXCR, applied by TCRdb to the 5' RACE reads, yields one record per CDR3 protein. The repertoire holds roughly 450,000 distinct CDR3 sequences, with about 20% as singletons. Sequenced input: PBMCs or a T cell subset sorted from them (not recorded which). These receptor sequences come from an adult woman who had mild COVID-19 (a few samples of this study predate the infection). Cell type and time point are not known.

This clonotype was detected many times. This sequence joins TRBV7-9 and TRBJ2-1; D may be TRBD2 (5 bases). Germline V gene data show CDR1 as SEHNR and CDR2 as FQNEAQ (reference sequence). This CDR3 has 11 amino acids. Deletions cut 6 bases from V and 9 bases from J, with 9 bases between. DNA of the CDR3: TGTGCCAGCAGTGACTACTTTGAGCAGTTCTTC. The encoded protein is CASSDYFEQFF.

This sequence joins TRBV10-3 and TRBJ2-7; D is tentatively TRBD1 or TRBD2 (5 bases each). This CDR3 has 16 residues. Looked up from germline, CDR1 is ENHRY and CDR2 is SYGVKD. V gave up 7 bases and J gave up 0 bases, with 19 bases separating them. This CDR3 is CAITLTAGTNSYEQYF. The CDR3 coding sequence is TGTGCCATCACGCTAACAGCTGGGACGAACTCCTACGAGCAGTACTTC.

The chain has TRBV18 and TRBJ2-3, with D perhaps TRBD1 (6 bases). V lost 0 bases and J 0 bases, leaving 13 bases between the germline ends. The CDR3 totals 17 residues. Per the germline V gene, CDR1 is KGHSH and CDR2 is LQKENI. The CDR3 sequence: CASSPPHRETSTDTQYF. CDR3 nucleotides: TGTGCCAGCTCACCACCCCACAGGGAGACTAGCACAGATACGCAGTATTTT.

This clonotype came up a few times. The chain is built from TRBV5-5 and TRBJ2-1; 7 bases match TRBD1. V lost 2 bases to trimming and J lost 1 base; unmatched junction nucleotides: 6. The CDR3 has 16 amino acids. Germline V gene sequence: CDR1 SGHKS, CDR2 YYEKEE (reference sequence). CDR3 protein: CASSLPGQSSYNEQFF. The CDR3 DNA reads as TGTGCCAGCAGCTTACCGGGACAGAGTTCCTACAATGAGCAGTTCTTC.

This clonotype has more than one count but fewer than ten. The rearrangement joins TRBV6-6 to TRBJ2-3, with 13 bases matching TRBD2. Germline V gene data show CDR1 as MNHNY and CDR2 as SVGAGI (reference sequence). The CDR3 has 18 amino acids. V lost 5 bases and J lost 4; bases outside the gene matches: 12. The chain's CDR3 is CASSHPGLAGKNADTQYF. The CDR3, as DNA: TGTGCCAGCAGTCACCCGGGACTAGCGGGAAAGAATGCAGATACGCAGTATTTT.